This entry is about one TCR beta chain. This specimen comes from a study of blood T cell repertoires in COVID-19. Overall study context: The United States, Italy and Spain provided the acute and convalescent COVID-19 samples. PBMCs, B-cell-depleted T cells, or T cells were the source of the cDNA or gDNA that made up the material.

Germline CDR1 SGDLS, CDR2 YYNGEE. The CDR3 has 15 amino acids. Trimming removed 2 bases from V and 5 bases from J; junction bases left unmatched: 6. Original handling: Estimation of nucleated cell counts relied on the amplification of reference gene primers. Clones were sequenced by immunoSEQ multiplex PCR, and TCRdb holds only the in-frame ones, with some missing. The V and J calls and clone size are taken from that table; D and trimming were inferred from the DNA. The sample holds 99,000 or so clones, 75% to 90% seen once. The chain couples TRBV9 to TRBJ2-1, with TRBD2 matching over 8 bases. The TCR was taken from a man in his 60s with acute or convalescent COVID-19. The sample consisted of peripheral blood. The CDR3 loop is CASSVSGSIHNEQFF. CDR3 DNA sequence: TGTGCCAGCAGCGTGAGCGGGAGCATTCACAATGAGCAGTTCTTC.